This is a list of T cell receptor beta chains from one sample in a study of shared clonotypes between healthy human individuals. The data were produced by immunoSEQ multiplex PCR, yet TCRdb's version contains in-frame clones alone and is incomplete. The table shows fewer than 400,000 clones, with approximately 79% occurring only once. The sequenced material came from memory CD4+ T cells sorted from blood. These receptor sequences come from a man aged 30 to 45 in good health. CDR3s include the opening cysteine and the closing phenylalanine or tryptophan. A D gene is named only where the DNA matches it firmly. Size values are once, few and many counts, or a class for expanded clones, and some rows have none.

clone_size	v_call	d_call	j_call	cdr3_nt	cdr3_aa
few	TRBV4-3	-	TRBJ2-7	TGCGCCAGCAGCCAAGAGACTGCGACCCAGATTAGCTACGAGCAGTACTTC	CASSQETATQISYEQYF
-	TRBV29-1	-	TRBJ2-1	TGCAGCGTTGCTGGTGGCAGGGAAGCAAACAATGAGCAGTTCTTC	CSVAGGREANNEQFF
-	TRBV7-9	-	TRBJ2-1	TGTGCCAGCAGCTTAGTTCGGTCATCGGGTGAGCAGTTCTTC	CASSLVRSSGEQFF
-	TRBV28	-	TRBJ1-2	TGTGCCAGCACTCTGGGGGGGAGTTGGGATGGCTACACCTTC	CASTLGGSWDGYTF
-	TRBV15	-	TRBJ1-3	TGTGCCGCAAGCCGGGCCTACTCTGGAAACACCATATATTTT	CAASRAYSGNTIYF
few	TRBV5-1	-	TRBJ2-3	TGCGCCAGCAGCTTGACTAGAAGTGCCTACAGCACAGATACGCAGTATTTT	CASSLTRSAYSTDTQYF
-	TRBV5-1	-	TRBJ2-3	TGCGCCAGCAGAAACAGTAAAAGCACAGATACGCAGTATTTT	CASRNSKSTDTQYF
few	TRBV23-1	-	TRBJ2-7	TGCGCCAGCAGTCAACCTTTACCGGGAGATACCAACTACGAGCAGTACTTC	CASSQPLPGDTNYEQYF
-	TRBV7-9	TRBD1	TRBJ2-5	TGTGCCAGCAGCTCCCACGTCACAGGGGGCACAAAGACCCAGTACTTC	CASSSHVTGGTKTQYF
-	TRBV9	-	TRBJ2-3	TGTGCCAGCAGCGGTGGTGGTCTAGCCCGGGTTATAGATACGCAGTATTTT	CASSGGGLARVIDTQYF
few	TRBV6-1	-	TRBJ2-2	TGTGCCAGCAGTGAAAGATCGGGGCTCACCGGGGAGCTGTTTTTT	CASSERSGLTGELFF
once	TRBV5-4	TRBD2	TRBJ2-1	TGTGCCAGCAGCCTAAGCGGGAGTTACAATGAGCAGTTCTTC	CASSLSGSYNEQFF
-	TRBV6-1	-	TRBJ1-5	TGTGCCAGCAGGAGACCAGGGCCTGAGAATCAGCCCCAGCATTTT	CASRRPGPENQPQHF
-	TRBV5-5	-	TRBJ1-3	TGTGCCAGCAGCGCGAGCCCCACAGACTCTGGAAACACCATATATTTT	CASSASPTDSGNTIYF
-	TRBV29-1	TRBD1	TRBJ2-1	TGCAGCGTTGACAGGGGATCTAGCAGGGGGCACAATGAGCAGTTCTTC	CSVDRGSSRGHNEQFF
few	TRBV7-2	TRBD1	TRBJ2-7	TGTGCCAGCAGCTTGACAGGGCCCACCTACGAGCAGTACTTC	CASSLTGPTYEQYF
few	TRBV5-4	TRBD1	TRBJ2-3	TGTGCCAGCAGCTACGATCGTTGGCTACAGGGGAATACAGATACGCAGTATTTT	CASSYDRWLQGNTDTQYF
-	TRBV29-1	TRBD1	TRBJ2-5	TGCAGCGTGTCCCCACCGGGACAGATGATCCAAGAGACCCAGTACTTC	CSVSPPGQMIQETQYF
-	TRBV2	-	TRBJ2-1	TGTGCCAGCAGTTTACAGGGTCTTTACAATGAGCAGTTCTTC	CASSLQGLYNEQFF
-	TRBV7-2	TRBD2	TRBJ2-7	TGTGCCAGCAGCTTAGTTCGCGGGAGCGCCTACGAGCAGTACTTC	CASSLVRGSAYEQYF
few	TRBV28	TRBD1	TRBJ1-4	TGTGCCAGCAGCCCCGGACAGGGACGAGGAGAAAAACTGTTTTTT	CASSPGQGRGEKLFF